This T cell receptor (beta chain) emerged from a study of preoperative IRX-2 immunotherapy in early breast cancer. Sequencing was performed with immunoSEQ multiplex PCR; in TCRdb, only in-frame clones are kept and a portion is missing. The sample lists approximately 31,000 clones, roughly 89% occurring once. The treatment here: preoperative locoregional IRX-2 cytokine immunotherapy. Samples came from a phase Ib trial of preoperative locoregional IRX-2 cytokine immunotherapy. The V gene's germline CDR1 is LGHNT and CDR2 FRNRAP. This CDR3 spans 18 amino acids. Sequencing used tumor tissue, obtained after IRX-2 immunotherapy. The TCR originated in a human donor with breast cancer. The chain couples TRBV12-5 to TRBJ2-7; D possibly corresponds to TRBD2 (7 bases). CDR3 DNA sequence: TGTGCCAGCTACCCAGGTGCCATAGGGGGGGAGGGCTCCTACGAGCAGTACTTC. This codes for CASYPGAIGGEGSYEQYF. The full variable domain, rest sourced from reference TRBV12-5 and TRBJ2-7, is DARVTQTPRHKVTEMGQEVTMRCQPILGHNTVFWYRQTMMQGLELLAYFRNRAPLDDSGMPKDRFSAEMPDATLATLKIQPSEPRDSAVYFCASYPGAIGGEGSYEQYFGPGTRLTVT.